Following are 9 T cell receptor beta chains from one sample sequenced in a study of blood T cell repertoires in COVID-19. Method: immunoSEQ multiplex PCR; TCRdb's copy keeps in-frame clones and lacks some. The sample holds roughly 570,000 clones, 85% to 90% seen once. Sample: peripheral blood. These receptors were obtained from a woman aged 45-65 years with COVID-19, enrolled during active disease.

DNA of the CDR3: TGTGCCAGCAGCCCGGCGGGGGGCCGGAACACTGAAGCTTTCTTT. Translation gives CASSPAGGRNTEAFF. The chain recombines TRBV7-3 with TRBJ1-1; D perhaps matches TRBD1 (6 bases). Trimming shortened V by 5 bases and J by 1 base, and 14 bases separated the two germline ends. Germline values: CDR1 SGHTA, CDR2 FQGTGA. CDR3 length: 15 amino acids.

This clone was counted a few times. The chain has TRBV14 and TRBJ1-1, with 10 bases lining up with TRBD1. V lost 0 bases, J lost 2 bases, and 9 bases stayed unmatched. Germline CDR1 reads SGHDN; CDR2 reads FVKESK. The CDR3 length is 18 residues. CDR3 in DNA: TGTGCCAGCAGCCAAGATGGGGACAGGGGCTACCTCAACACTGAAGCTTTCTTT. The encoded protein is CASSQDGDRGYLNTEAFF.

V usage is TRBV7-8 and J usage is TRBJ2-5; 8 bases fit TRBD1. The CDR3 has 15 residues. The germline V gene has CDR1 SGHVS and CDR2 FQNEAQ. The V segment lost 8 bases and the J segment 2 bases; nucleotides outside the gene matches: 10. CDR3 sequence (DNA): TGTGCCAGCGGACAGGGCGGAGGACCTCAAGAGACCCAGTACTTC. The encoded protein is CASGQGGGPQETQYF. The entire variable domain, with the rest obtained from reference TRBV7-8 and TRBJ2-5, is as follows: GAGVSQSPRYKVAKRGQDVALRCDPISGHVSLFWYQQALGQGPEFLTYFQNEAQLDKSGLPSDRFFAERPEGSVSTLKIQRTQQEDSAVYLCASGQGGGPQETQYFGPGTRLLVL.

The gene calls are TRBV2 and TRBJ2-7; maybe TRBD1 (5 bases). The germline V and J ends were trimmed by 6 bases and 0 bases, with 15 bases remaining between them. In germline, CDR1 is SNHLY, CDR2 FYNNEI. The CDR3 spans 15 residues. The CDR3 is CASRFLKGDSYEQYF. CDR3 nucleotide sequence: TGTGCCAGCAGATTCCTTAAAGGGGACTCCTACGAGCAGTACTTC.

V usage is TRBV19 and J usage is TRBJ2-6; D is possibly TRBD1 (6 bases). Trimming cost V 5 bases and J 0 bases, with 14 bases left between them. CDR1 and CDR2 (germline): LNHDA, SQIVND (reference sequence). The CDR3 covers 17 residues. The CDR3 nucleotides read TGTGCCAGTAGTTTCCGGACAGCAAGCTCTGGGGCCAACGTCCTGACTTTC. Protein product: CASSFRTASSGANVLTF.

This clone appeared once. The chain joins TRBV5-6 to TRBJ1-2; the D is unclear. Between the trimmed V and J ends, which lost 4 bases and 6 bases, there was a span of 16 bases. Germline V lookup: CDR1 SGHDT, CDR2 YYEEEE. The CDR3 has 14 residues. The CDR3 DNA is TGTGCCAGCAGCCTGGGGAGGGCTATTGATGGCTACACCTTC. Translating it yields CASSLGRAIDGYTF.

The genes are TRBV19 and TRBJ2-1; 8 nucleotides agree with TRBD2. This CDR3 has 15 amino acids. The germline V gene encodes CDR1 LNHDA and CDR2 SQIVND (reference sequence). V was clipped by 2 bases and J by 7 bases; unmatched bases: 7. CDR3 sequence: CASSIRTTGGNEQFF. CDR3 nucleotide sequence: TGTGCCAGTAGTATACGAACAACGGGAGGGAATGAGCAGTTCTTC.

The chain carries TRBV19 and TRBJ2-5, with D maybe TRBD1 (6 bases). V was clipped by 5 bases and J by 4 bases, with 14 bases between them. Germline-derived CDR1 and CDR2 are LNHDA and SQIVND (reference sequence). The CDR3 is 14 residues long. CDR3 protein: CASSEQGSRETQYF. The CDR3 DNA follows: TGTGCCAGTAGTGAACAGGGTAGTAGAGAGACCCAGTACTTC.

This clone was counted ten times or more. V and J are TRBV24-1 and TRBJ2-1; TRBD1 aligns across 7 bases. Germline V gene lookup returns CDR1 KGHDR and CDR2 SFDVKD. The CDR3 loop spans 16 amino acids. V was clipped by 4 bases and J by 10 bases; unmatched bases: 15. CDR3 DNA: TGTGCCACCAGTGACCGCTTAGGGGGCGCAACCGGAGAGCAGTTCTTC. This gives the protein CATSDRLGGATGEQFF.